This T cell receptor beta chain was captured by sequencing in a study of prognosis after radiotherapy for stage I lung cancer (dated by TCRdb to about 2021). Context from the whole study: Between early 2018 and January 2019, some 18 stage I NSCLC patients were enrolled in Nanjing, China. Tumor histology was squamous cell carcinoma in several patients and adenocarcinoma in some 12. This study profiled peripheral blood TCR beta repertoires from stage I NSCLC patients before and after stereotactic body radiotherapy and linked the repertoires to distant failure. SBRT was delivered in 3 to 5 fractions with a biologically effective dose of at least 100 Gy, and image-guided IMRT or VMAT was used for delivery. Four to six patients had oligometastatic NSCLC after their primary tumor was surgically resected, and about 13 patients had newly diagnosed primary stage I lung tumors. Distant metastases were developed by four of the 19 patients after SBRT, at a median of around seven months, whereas no significant progression was observed in the other 15 patients. Every patient was deemed medically inoperable, around eleven because of comorbidities and roughly 7 because they refused surgery. In every patient, SBRT was given without any concurrent therapy. Ages in the cohort of around 14 men and five to seven women ranged from roughly 50 to 90 years, with a median of 74. A total of around 38 blood samples from around 19 patients were sequenced, with one sample obtained before and one obtained after SBRT for each patient.

From its cysteine to its phenylalanine, the CDR3 spans 16 amino acids. The sequence is cut down to CDR3 DNA, 48 bases in frame from base 1. Ends trimmed: V by 6 bases, J by 5 bases; bases unmatched to a gene: 12. CDR1 and CDR2 are read off the germline V gene as SNHLY and FYNNEI. Two rounds of multiplex PCR were used to amplify the TCR beta CDR3 region from genomic DNA. The first PCR round used primers specific to each TRBV and TRBJ gene, and the primer sequences were filed in Chinese patent CN105087789A. Universal primers were used in the second PCR round. The Roche High Pure PCR Template Preparation Kit was used to extract genomic DNA from the frozen PBMCs. Libraries were sequenced paired-end with 151 bp reads on an Illumina HiSeq 3000. In the paper's pipeline: Raw reads lacking the multiplex PCR primer sequences were removed with CutAdapt. High-quality paired reads were merged into contigs with PEAR. By alignment to reference sequences, MiXCR assigned TRB V, D and J gene segments to each contig. To remove sequencing errors, CDR3 sequences were clustered according to base quality and sequence similarity. Diversity was measured as Shannon entropy normalized by the natural log of productive TCR sequence number. Clonality was defined as one minus Shannon entropy divided by the natural log of the number of unique clonotypes. The Youden index of ROC curves was used to select progression-free survival cut-offs for repertoire metrics, and analyses were performed in R 3.5.3. Clones were called with MiXCR by TCRdb after fastp trimmed the public reads at Q25, and only in-frame beta chains were retained. Every CDR3 protein is listed once, alongside the most common genes and DNA of its rows. The V and J calls come from TCRdb's annotation, not from the publication. The sample table lists about 21,000 distinct CDR3 sequences, more than 40% of them with a count of one. Together, the top ten hold 31% of the sample.

Summary of the overall study and its limitations: Post-SBRT Shannon entropy and its change from baseline were lower in patients who developed distant metastases; baseline Shannon entropy was not associated with metastases. TRBV and TRBJ usage frequencies reportedly differed by metastasis status, in two V genes at baseline and in roughly nine V and two J genes after SBRT. Tumor specificity of expanded TCR clones was not determined. The small cohort and short follow-up limited the study, so independent validation of the findings is needed. None of the reported P values were adjusted for multiple comparisons. Unique TCR clone counts fell after SBRT (median 10,088 before versus several thousand after; Wilcoxon paired P=0.011).

All patients had node-negative disease on CT and PET/CT, and none had a history of other malignancies or had previously received chemotherapy or radiotherapy. At each of the two time points, around 5.9 milliliters of peripheral venous blood were collected into EDTA tubes. PBMCs were isolated by Ficoll-Paque Plus density-gradient centrifugation. Samples were stored at -80°C immediately after collection until analysis. By its share of the sample, this clonotype is medium-sized (0.01 to 0.1%). Its antigen is not yet known. Nothing much larger sits one base from this clone, and base qualities are not available.

The source of this sequence is a donor at least 50 years old with non-small cell lung cancer. Sequenced material: PBMCs, taken before or after stereotactic body radiation therapy (not recorded which). The chain is made from TRBV2 and TRBJ1-5, and 8 junction bases match TRBD1. Here the CDR3 is given as CASREIGTGPDQPQHF. The sequenced DNA: TGTGCCAGCAGAGAGATCGGGACAGGCCCTGATCAGCCCCAGCATTTT. With the rest looked up from the reference TRBV2 and TRBJ1-5 genes rather than sequenced, the full variable domain is EPEVTQTPSHQVTQMGQEVILRCVPISNHLYFYWYRQILGQKVEFLVSFYNNEISEKSEIFDDQFSVERPDGSNFTLKIRSTKLEDSAMYFCASREIGTGPDQPQHFGDGTRLSIL.